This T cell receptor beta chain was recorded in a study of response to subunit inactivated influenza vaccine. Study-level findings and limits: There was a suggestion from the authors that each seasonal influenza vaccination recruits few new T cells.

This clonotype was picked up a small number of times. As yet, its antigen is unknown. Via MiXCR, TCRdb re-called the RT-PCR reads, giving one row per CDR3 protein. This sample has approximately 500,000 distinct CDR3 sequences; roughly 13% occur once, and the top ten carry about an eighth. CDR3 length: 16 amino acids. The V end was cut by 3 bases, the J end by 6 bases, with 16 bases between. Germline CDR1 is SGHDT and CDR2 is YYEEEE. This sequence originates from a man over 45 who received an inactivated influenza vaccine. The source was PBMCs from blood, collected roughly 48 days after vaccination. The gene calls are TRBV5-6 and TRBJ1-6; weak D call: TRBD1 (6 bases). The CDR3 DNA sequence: TGTGCCAGCAGCTCAACCTGGCCAGGGGCTAATTCACCCCTCCACTTT. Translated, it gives CASSSTWPGANSPLHF.